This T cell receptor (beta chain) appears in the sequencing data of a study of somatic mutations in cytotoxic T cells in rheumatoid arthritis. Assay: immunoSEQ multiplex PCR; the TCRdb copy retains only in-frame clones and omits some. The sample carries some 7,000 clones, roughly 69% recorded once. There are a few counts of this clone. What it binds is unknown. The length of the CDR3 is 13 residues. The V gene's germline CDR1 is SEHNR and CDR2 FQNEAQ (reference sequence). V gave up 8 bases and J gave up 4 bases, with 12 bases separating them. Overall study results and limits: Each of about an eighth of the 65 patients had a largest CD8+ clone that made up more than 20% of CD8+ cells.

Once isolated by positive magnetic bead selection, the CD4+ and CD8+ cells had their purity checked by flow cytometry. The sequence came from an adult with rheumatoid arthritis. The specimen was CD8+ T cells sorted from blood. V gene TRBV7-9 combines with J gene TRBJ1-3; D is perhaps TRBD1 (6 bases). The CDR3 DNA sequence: TGTGCCAGCCTGACAGGCCGAGGAAACACCATATATTTT. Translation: CASLTGRGNTIYF.